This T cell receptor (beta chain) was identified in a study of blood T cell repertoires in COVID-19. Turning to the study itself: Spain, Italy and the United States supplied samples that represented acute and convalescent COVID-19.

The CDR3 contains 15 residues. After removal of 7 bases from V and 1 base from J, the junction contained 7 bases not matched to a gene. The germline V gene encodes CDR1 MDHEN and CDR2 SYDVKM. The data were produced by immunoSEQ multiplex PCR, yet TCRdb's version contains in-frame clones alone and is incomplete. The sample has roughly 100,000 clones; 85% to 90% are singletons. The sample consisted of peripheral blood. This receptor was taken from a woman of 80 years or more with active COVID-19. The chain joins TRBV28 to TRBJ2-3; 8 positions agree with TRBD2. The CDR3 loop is CASNRSGRGTDTQYF. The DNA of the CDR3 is TGTGCCAGCAATAGAAGCGGGAGAGGCACAGATACGCAGTATTTT.